The 28 T cell receptor beta chains below all came from one sample that was sequenced in a study of PD-1 blockade in classical Hodgkin lymphoma. Sequenced by immunoSEQ multiplex PCR; TCRdb stores in-frame clones only, minus some. This sample has about 89,000 clones, with 90% found just once. Time point specified: cycle 4 day 1 (C4D1), after less than 7 weeks of nivolumab. Brentuximab vedotin exposure varied, and every patient relapsed after autologous stem cell transplantation. The material was peripheral blood mononuclear cells (PBMCs), obtained before the fourth cycle of nivolumab. These receptors came from a human donor with classical Hodgkin lymphoma.

The chain couples TRBV7-9 to TRBJ2-7; D possibly corresponds to TRBD1 (5 bases). The CDR3 is made up of 15 amino acids. The germline V gene encodes CDR1 SEHNR and CDR2 FQNEAQ (reference sequence). The V end lost 7 bases, the J end lost 2 bases, and 18 bases lay between the germline ends. Here the CDR3 DNA reads TGTGCCAGCACCCCCAGGGTAGCTGGGGCCTACGAGCAGTACTTC. Translation: CASTPRVAGAYEQYF.

The J gene is TRBJ1-6, the V gene TRBV27; TRBD1 matches 9 bases. CDR1 MNHEY and CDR2 SMNVEV come from the germline V gene (reference sequence). V trimming: 3 bases; J trimming: 2 bases; junction bases outside the gene matches: 8. This CDR3 spans 18 amino acids. CDR3 loop: CASSFGTGYVPYNSPLHF. DNA of the CDR3: TGTGCCAGCAGTTTTGGGACAGGGTACGTCCCCTATAATTCACCCCTCCACTTT.

J is TRBJ1-1 and V is TRBV30; D not certain. CDR3 length: 11 amino acids. Looked up from germline, CDR1 is GTSNPN and CDR2 is SVGIG (reference sequence). Trimming removed 1 base at V and 5 bases at J, with 5 bases between. The CDR3 region has the DNA TGTGCCTGGAGTGACGAAACTGAAGCTTTCTTT. Its protein product is CAWSDETEAFF.

V and J are TRBV7-9 and TRBJ2-2; D remains ambiguous. The germline CDR1 and CDR2 sequences are SEHNR and FQNEAQ (reference sequence). Trimming removed 5 bases at V and 2 bases at J, with 15 bases between. CDR3 length: 16 residues. The DNA of the CDR3 is TGTGCCAGCAGCCTCGTGAGGTATCTAAACACCGGGGAGCTGTTTTTT. It is translated as CASSLVRYLNTGELFF.

The rearrangement joins TRBV6-5 to TRBJ1-1; D ambiguous. The germline V gene has CDR1 MNHEY and CDR2 SVGAGI. The length of the CDR3 is 11 residues. V lost 7 bases and J 3 bases, leaving 6 bases between the germline ends. The DNA of the CDR3 is TGTGCCAGCAAACACCACACTGAAGCTTTCTTT. Amino acids: CASKHHTEAFF.

The gene calls are TRBV27 and TRBJ2-4, with no clear D. The CDR3 totals 15 residues. The germline gives CDR1 MNHEY, CDR2 SMNVEV (reference sequence). V was trimmed by 2 bases and J by 0 bases, leaving 8 bases between them. The CDR3 coding sequence is TGTGCCAGCAGTTTAGTGGGGATAGCCAAAAACATTCAGTACTTC. Encoded protein: CASSLVGIAKNIQYF.

The chain joins TRBV6-5 to TRBJ2-7, with TRBD1 matching over 7 bases. The CDR3 sequence is 13 residues long. From germline, CDR1 is MNHEY and CDR2 SVGAGI. Unmatched junction bases numbered 2, after V lost 6 bases and J lost 0 bases. CDR3 amino acids: CASSWDSSYEQYF. The CDR3 DNA reads as TGTGCCAGCAGCTGGGACAGCTCCTACGAGCAGTACTTC.

The table lists this clone with a count of one. The chain uses TRBV4-2 and TRBJ1-1; 8 bases agree with TRBD1. The trim removed 0 bases at V and 0 bases at J, leaving 6 bases unmatched. This CDR3 comprises 17 residues. Germline values: CDR1 LGHNA, CDR2 YNFKEQ. CDR3 nucleotide sequence: TGTGCCAGCAGCCAAGAGGGCCAGGGGGCCTTGAACACTGAAGCTTTCTTT. The encoded protein is CASSQEGQGALNTEAFF.

This sequence joins TRBV7-9 and TRBJ1-4, with TRBD1 identical over 9 bases. The length of the CDR3 is 14 residues. Per the germline V gene, CDR1 is SEHNR and CDR2 is FQNEAQ (reference sequence). V lost 4 bases and J lost 10; bases outside the gene matches: 7. Written as DNA, the CDR3 is TGTGCCAGCAGCTCCCGACAGGGGGACGGAAAACTGTTTTTT. Protein: CASSSRQGDGKLFF. Full variable domain (missing parts from reference TRBV7-9 and TRBJ1-4): DTGVSQNPRHKITKRGQNVTFRCDPISEHNRLYWYRQTLGQGPEFLTYFQNEAQLEKSRLLSDRFSAERPKGSFSTLEIQRTEQGDSAMYLCASSSRQGDGKLFFGSGTQLSVL.

The chain has TRBV7-9 and TRBJ1-2, with D maybe TRBD1 (6 bases). V dropped 5 bases and J dropped 8 bases, with 15 bases sitting between them. Germline values: CDR1 SEHNR, CDR2 FQNEAQ (reference sequence). The CDR3 length is 13 residues. The CDR3 coding sequence is TGTGCCAGCAGCCCTCGGGGGCGAGACGGCTACACCTTC. Translated: CASSPRGRDGYTF.

The chain is built from TRBV9 and TRBJ2-3; TRBD2 matches at 15 bases. The CDR3 extends over 16 amino acids. CDR1 SGDLS and CDR2 YYNGEE come from the germline V gene. With 5 bases clipped from V and 5 bases from J, the junction kept 6 bases outside the gene matches. The CDR3, as DNA: TGTGCCAGCAGACCCGGGACTAGCGGGGGGCTAGATACGCAGTATTTT. Amino acid sequence: CASRPGTSGGLDTQYF.

This chain joins TRBV5-8 and TRBJ1-1; D might be TRBD1 (5 bases). V shed 0 bases and J shed 12 bases, with 12 bases lying between them. Germline-derived CDR1 and CDR2 are SGHTS and YDEGEE. The CDR3 loop spans 12 amino acids. CDR3 nucleotides: TGTGCCAGCAGCTTGGGGACATCGAAGACTTTCTTT. This gives the protein CASSLGTSKTFF.

The chain combines TRBV6-5 with TRBJ2-7, with TRBD2 identical over 9 bases. The CDR3 covers 16 residues. With 2 bases clipped from V and 6 bases from J, the junction kept 11 bases outside the gene matches. CDR1 MNHEY and CDR2 SVGAGI come from the germline V gene. CDR3 in DNA: TGTGCCAGCAGTTACCGAATAGCGGGGGCCCCCGCCGAGCAGTACTTC. It specifies CASSYRIAGAPAEQYF.

The rearrangement uses TRBV27 and TRBJ1-5, with D perhaps TRBD1 (5 bases). CDR3 size: 16 residues. Trimming took 5 bases from V and 4 from J, leaving 18 bases between them. The V gene's germline CDR1 is MNHEY and CDR2 SMNVEV (reference sequence). CDR3 nucleotides: TGTGCCAGCAGTCAACCGGGACCCGACTTTAATCAGCCCCAGCATTTT. Translating gives CASSQPGPDFNQPQHF.

This clone was recorded only once. The chain links TRBV4-2 to TRBJ2-2, with D hard to call. CDR1 and CDR2 (germline): LGHNA, YNFKEQ. This CDR3 region has 12 residues. The ends were cut back, 3 bases at V and 4 bases at J, with 3 bases in the middle. The DNA of the CDR3 is TGTGCCAGCAGCCAGGGCACCGGGGAGCTGTTTTTT. Amino acids: CASSQGTGELFF.

The rearrangement joins TRBV30 to TRBJ2-3; 7 bases are a match to TRBD2. Unmatched junction bases numbered 5, after V lost 0 bases and J lost 2 bases. Germline V gene data show CDR1 as GTSNPN and CDR2 as SVGIG (reference sequence). The length of the CDR3 is 15 residues. CDR3 residues: CAWSVRLAYTDTQYF. The CDR3 DNA reads TGTGCCTGGAGTGTAAGACTAGCCTACACAGATACGCAGTATTTT.

This clone has more than one count but fewer than ten. The chain links TRBV13 to TRBJ2-3; D gene uncertain. The CDR3 runs 15 residues. The germline gives CDR1 PRHDT, CDR2 FYEKMQ (reference sequence). V was clipped by 3 bases and J by 0 bases, with 10 bases between them. The DNA of the CDR3 is TGTGCCAGCAGCTTGAGCTTCTCTAGCACAGATACGCAGTATTTT. It translates to CASSLSFSSTDTQYF.

V is TRBV7-9 and J is TRBJ2-7; 8 nucleotides line up with TRBD1. Trimming took 1 base from V and 4 from J; bases not matched to a gene: 15. Per the germline V gene, CDR1 is SEHNR and CDR2 is FQNEAQ (reference sequence). This CDR3 spans 18 amino acids. The CDR3 sequence is CASSLGSVPGQGAYEQYF. CDR3 DNA sequence: TGTGCCAGCAGCTTAGGGTCTGTTCCGGGGCAGGGGGCGTACGAGCAGTACTTC.

The chain links TRBV15 to TRBJ1-2; TRBD1 matches at 7 bases. Trimming at V came to 0 bases and at J to 5 bases, leaving 9 bases not matched to a gene. The CDR3 has 16 residues. Germline V gives CDR1 LNHNV, CDR2 YYDKDF (reference sequence). The CDR3 here is CATSRDHETGLYGYTF. The CDR3 DNA reads as TGTGCCACCAGCAGAGATCATGAGACAGGGCTTTATGGCTACACCTTC. The variable domain in full, completed from reference TRBV15 and TRBJ1-2, reads DAMVIQNPRYQVTQFGKPVTLSCSQTLNHNVMYWYQQKSSQAPKLLFHYYDKDFNNEADTPDNFQSRRPNTSFCFLDIRSPGLGDTAMYLCATSRDHETGLYGYTFGSGTRLTVV.

The J gene is TRBJ1-3, the V gene TRBV5-1; D remains ambiguous. Germline CDR1 SGHRS, CDR2 YFSETQ. V was shortened by 0 bases and J by 2 bases, with 18 bases between the two germline ends. The CDR3 runs 18 residues. Here the CDR3 DNA reads TGCGCCAGCAGCTTGGTAGGCCCAAGAGGGTCCGCTGGAAACACCATATATTTT. It specifies CASSLVGPRGSAGNTIYF.

V and J are TRBV2 and TRBJ1-1, with D unclear. The CDR3 spans 14 residues. V lost 0 bases, J lost 5 bases, and 10 bases lay in between. Germline V gene sequence: CDR1 SNHLY, CDR2 FYNNEI. CDR3 sequence (DNA): TGTGCCAGCAGTGAAGCGGTTGGAGAGACTGAAGCTTTCTTT. Protein: CASSEAVGETEAFF. The full variable domain, in which reference TRBV2 and TRBJ1-1 provide the parts outside the CDR3, is EPEVTQTPSHQVTQMGQEVILRCVPISNHLYFYWYRQILGQKVEFLVSFYNNEISEKSEIFDDQFSVERPDGSNFTLKIRSTKLEDSAMYFCASSEAVGETEAFFGQGTRLTVV.

In regard to this clone: Mismatch with germline at one junction end may stem from a read error. Other DNA sequences from this sample encode an identical CDR3 as well. The chain combines TRBV5-1 with TRBJ2-3; 12 bases match TRBD2. The CDR3 runs 18 residues. The germline V gene has CDR1 SGHRS and CDR2 YFSETQ. CDR3 residues: CASSLRLAGGLGTDTQYF. For the CDR3, the DNA is TGCGCCAGTAGCTTGCGGCTAGCGGGGGGGCTCGGCACAGATACGCAGTATTTT.

The rearrangement joins TRBV7-2 to TRBJ2-1; unclear D gene. CDR1 is SGHTA, CDR2 FQGNSA, per germline. V lost 1 base and J 2 bases, leaving 15 bases between the germline ends. This CDR3 spans 17 amino acids. The CDR3 DNA is TGTGCCAGCAGCTTAGGGGTCTCGCTCATGGCCTACAATGAGCAGTTCTTC. As protein: CASSLGVSLMAYNEQFF.

J is TRBJ1-3 and V is TRBV11-2, with D unresolved. Deletions cut 3 bases from V and 2 bases from J, with 8 bases between. Germline V lookup: CDR1 SGHAT, CDR2 FQNNGV. This CDR3 spans 14 amino acids. CDR3 amino acids: CASSFPVTGNTIYF. CDR3 in DNA: TGTGCCAGCAGCTTTCCTGTCACTGGAAACACCATATATTTT. Using reference TRBV11-2 and TRBJ1-3 for the parts outside the CDR3, the full variable domain is EAGVAQSPRYKIIEKRQSVAFWCNPISGHATLYWYQQILGQGPKLLIQFQNNGVVDDSQLPKDRFSAERLKGVDSTLKIQPAKLEDSAVYLCASSFPVTGNTIYFGEGSWLTVV.

The chain uses TRBV7-6 and TRBJ2-1, with 9 nucleotides matching TRBD2. Trimming took 2 bases from V and 5 from J; bases not matched to a gene: 4. CDR1 and CDR2 from the germline V gene are SGHVS and FNYEAQ. The CDR3 covers 15 residues. In DNA form, the CDR3 reads TGTGCCAGCAGCTTAACTCTAGCGGGGCACAATGAGCAGTTCTTC. Protein sequence: CASSLTLAGHNEQFF.

This clone showed up just a few times. The J gene is TRBJ2-3, the V gene TRBV6-4, with TRBD2 as a possible D gene (5 bases). Germline-derived CDR1 and CDR2 are MRHNA and SNTAGT. CDR3 length: 16 amino acids. V gave up 2 bases and J gave up 2 bases, with 14 bases separating them. The CDR3 spells CASSDSAGSTTDTQYF. CDR3 bases: TGTGCCAGCAGTGACAGTGCGGGTTCAACCACAGATACGCAGTATTTT.

The chain has TRBV12-5 and TRBJ1-1; TRBD1 matches 7 bases. Germline CDR1 reads LGHNT; CDR2 reads FRNRAP. The ends lost 1 base at V and 4 bases at J; junction bases unmatched: 6. The CDR3 sequence is 15 residues long. For the CDR3, the DNA is TGTGCTAGTGGTTTGGACCCTCGGACAGGCACTGAAGCTTTCTTT. Protein: CASGLDPRTGTEAFF.

The V call is TRBV9, the J call TRBJ2-7; D possibly corresponds to TRBD2 (6 bases). The V gene lost 1 base and the J gene lost 0 bases, with 14 bases spanning the gap. Looked up from germline, CDR1 is SGDLS and CDR2 is YYNGEE. The length of the CDR3 is 16 residues. The CDR3 DNA reads TGTGCCAGCAGCGTAATGGTTGGCGGGGACTCCTACGAGCAGTACTTC. Its protein is CASSVMVGGDSYEQYF. Looking up the rest from reference TRBV9 and TRBJ2-7 gives the full variable domain: DSGVTQTPKHLITATGQRVTLRCSPRSGDLSVYWYQQSLDQGLQFLIQYYNGEERAKGNILERFSAQQFPDLHSELNLSSLELGDSALYFCASSVMVGGDSYEQYFGPGTRLTVT.